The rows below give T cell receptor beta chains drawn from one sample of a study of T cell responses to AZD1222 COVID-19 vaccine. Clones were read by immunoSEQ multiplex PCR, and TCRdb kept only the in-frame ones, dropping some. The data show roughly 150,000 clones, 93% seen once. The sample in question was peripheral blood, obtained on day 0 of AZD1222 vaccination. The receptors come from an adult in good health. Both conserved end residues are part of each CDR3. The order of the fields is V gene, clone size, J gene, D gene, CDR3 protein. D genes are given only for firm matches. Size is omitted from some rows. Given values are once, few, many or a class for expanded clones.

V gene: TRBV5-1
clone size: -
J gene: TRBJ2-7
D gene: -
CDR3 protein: CASSFDRPSYEQYF

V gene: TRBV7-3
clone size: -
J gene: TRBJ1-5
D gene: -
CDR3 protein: CASSLILGIYGNQPQHF

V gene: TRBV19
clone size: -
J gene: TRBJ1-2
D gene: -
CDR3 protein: CASSPEGRFYGYTF

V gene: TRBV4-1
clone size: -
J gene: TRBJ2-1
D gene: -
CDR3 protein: CASSLIGLLYNEQFF

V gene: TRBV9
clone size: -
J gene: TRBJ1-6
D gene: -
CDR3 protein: CASSPPLDGSPLHF

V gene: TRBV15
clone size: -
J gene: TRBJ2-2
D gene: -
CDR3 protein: CATSSRGEVSGELFF

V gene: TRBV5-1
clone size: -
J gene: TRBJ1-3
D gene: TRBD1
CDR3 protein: CASSEWTGSFSGNTIYF

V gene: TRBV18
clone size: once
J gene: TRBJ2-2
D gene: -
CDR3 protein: CASSPGGGMNTGELFF

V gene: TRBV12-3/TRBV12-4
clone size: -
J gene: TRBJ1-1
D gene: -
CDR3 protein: CASSFSGAEAFF

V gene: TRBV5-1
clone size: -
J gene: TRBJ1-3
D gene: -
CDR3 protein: CASSLAGAARGNTIYF

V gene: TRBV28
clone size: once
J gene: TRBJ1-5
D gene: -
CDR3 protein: CASSLNRVNQPQHF

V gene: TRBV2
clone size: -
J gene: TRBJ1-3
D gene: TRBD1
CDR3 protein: CASSEPFSGQGPGNTIYF

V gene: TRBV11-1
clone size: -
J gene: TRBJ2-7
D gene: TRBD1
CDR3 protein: CASSLGTGYSYEQYF

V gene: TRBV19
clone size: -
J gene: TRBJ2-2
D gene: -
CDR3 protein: CASRIDRYTGELFF

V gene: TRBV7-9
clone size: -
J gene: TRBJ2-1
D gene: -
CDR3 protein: CASSLDNLNEQFF

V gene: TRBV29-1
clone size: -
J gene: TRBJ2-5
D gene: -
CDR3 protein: CSAGHPQETQYF

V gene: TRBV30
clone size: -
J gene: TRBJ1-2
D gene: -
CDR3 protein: CAWSVQGSYGYTF

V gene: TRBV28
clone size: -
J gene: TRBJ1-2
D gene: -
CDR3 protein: CASSRDTNYGYTF

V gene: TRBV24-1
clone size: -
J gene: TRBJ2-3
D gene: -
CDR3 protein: CATSDLGREGTDTQYF

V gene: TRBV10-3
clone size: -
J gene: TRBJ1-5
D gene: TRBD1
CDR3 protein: CAISGTGDNQPQHF

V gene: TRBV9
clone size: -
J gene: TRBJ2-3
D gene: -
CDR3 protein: CASSVGVGEDTQYF

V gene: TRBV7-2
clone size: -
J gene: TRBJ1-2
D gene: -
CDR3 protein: CASSSREWSGYTF

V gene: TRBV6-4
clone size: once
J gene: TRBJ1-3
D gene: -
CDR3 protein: CASLPSRSTNTIYF

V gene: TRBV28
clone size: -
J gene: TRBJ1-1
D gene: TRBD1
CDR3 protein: CASMSKGQGRRTEAFF

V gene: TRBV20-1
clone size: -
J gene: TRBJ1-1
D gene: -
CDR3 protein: CSARVTEAFF

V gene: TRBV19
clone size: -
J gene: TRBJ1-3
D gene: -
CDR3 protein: CASRTVGNTIYF

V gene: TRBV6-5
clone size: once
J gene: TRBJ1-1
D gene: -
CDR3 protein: CASSYTAGTAFF

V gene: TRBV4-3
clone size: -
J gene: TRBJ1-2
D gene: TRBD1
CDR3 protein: CASSPRQGASYGYTF

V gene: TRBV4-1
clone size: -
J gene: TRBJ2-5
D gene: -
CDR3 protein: CASSLSGDAGETQYF

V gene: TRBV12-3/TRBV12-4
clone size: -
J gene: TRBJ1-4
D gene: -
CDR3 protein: CASSYDEKLFF

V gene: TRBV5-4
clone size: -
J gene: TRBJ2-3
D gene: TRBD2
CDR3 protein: CASSPGLAGIDTQYF

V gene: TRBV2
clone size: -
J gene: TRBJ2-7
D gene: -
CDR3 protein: CATSPGTTYEQYF

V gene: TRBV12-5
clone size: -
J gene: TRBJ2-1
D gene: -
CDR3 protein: CASGSSGAGRQFF

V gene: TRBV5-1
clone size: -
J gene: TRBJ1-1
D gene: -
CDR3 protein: CASSLRGVGTEAFF

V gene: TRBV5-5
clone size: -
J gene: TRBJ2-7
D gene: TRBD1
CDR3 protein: CASKPQGRLEQYF

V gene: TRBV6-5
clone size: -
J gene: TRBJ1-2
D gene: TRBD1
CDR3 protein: CASSYSAGTGLTYTF

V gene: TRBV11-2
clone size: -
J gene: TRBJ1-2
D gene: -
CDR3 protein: CASSPTGSLLYGYTF

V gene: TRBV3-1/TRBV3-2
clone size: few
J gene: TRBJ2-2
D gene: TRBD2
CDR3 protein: CASSLGGGNTGELFF

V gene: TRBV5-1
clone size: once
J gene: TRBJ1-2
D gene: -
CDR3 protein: CASSLGQEDGYTF

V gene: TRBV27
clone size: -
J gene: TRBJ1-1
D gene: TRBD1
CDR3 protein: CASKQDRVNTEAFF

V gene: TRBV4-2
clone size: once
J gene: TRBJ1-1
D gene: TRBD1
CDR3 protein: CASSQDITGVTEAFF

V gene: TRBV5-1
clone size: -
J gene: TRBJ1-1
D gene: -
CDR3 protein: CASSPGQNTEAFF

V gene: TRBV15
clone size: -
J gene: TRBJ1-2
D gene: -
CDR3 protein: CATSRGGTEANYGYTF

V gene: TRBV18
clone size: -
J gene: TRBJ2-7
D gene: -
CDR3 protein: CASSSAGRGYEQYF

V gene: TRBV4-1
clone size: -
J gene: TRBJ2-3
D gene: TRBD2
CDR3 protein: CASSQGSGGDLYTQYF

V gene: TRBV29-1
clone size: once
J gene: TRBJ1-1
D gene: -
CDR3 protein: CSVGTYTEAFF

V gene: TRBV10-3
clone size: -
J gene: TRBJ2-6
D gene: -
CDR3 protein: CAIRPGEISTGANVLTF

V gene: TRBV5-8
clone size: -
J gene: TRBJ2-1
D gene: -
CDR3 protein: CASRWLYRGGEQFF